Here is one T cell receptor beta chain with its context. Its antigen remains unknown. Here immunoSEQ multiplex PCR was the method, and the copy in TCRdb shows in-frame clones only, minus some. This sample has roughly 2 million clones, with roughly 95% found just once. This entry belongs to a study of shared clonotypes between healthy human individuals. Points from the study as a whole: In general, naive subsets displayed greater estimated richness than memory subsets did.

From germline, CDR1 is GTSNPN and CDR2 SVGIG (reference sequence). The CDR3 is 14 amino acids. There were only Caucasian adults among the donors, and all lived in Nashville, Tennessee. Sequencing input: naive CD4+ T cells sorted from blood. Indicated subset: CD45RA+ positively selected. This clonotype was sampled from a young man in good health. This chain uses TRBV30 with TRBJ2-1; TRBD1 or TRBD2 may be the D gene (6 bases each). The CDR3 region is CALGGGSSYNEQFF. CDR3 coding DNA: TGTGCTCTAGGAGGGGGGAGCTCCTACAATGAGCAGTTCTTC.